The sequence of this TCR beta chain was determined in a study of human T cells and chemical hapten exposure. Study-level points and caveats: High-frequency TCRs, those above 1 in 1000, stayed the same after DPC sensitization.

On this clonotype itself: Its matching antigen is unknown.

Trimming pared 0 bases from V and 8 bases from J, leaving 25 bases between. Looked up from germline, CDR1 is LGHNT and CDR2 is FRNRAP. This CDR3 has 18 residues. Blood, whole and unfractionated, served as the source for total RNA extraction. TCRdb analysed the 5' RACE reads with MiXCR anew, one entry per CDR3 protein. The sample gives about 110,000 distinct CDR3 sequences, 15% to 20% of which show up once; approximately 2.6% is in the top ten. The J gene is TRBJ1-2, the V gene TRBV12-5, with no clear D. This TCR was sampled from a human donor in good health. The CDR3 coding sequence is TGTGCTAGTGGTTTGGTCCTTTCGGACGCCCTCGAAGTAGGGGGCTACACCTTC. It translates to CASGLVLSDALEVGGYTF.